This TCR beta chain appears in the sequencing data of a study of CD8 T cells in ankylosing spondylitis (dated by TCRdb to the late 2010s). In terms of the full investigation: To find TCR variants linked to disease, the study profiled T cell receptor beta repertoires in ankylosing spondylitis patients and healthy donors. The full study cohort comprised about 25 ankylosing spondylitis patients and around 100 healthy donors. Samples of peripheral blood were taken, and for ankylosing spondylitis patients, synovial fluid was collected as well.

The CDR3, cysteine through phenylalanine, is 14 amino acids long. Only CDR3 DNA remains: 42 bases, in frame from the first base. V gives up 2 bases and J gives up 5 bases, and the segment between their germline ends measures 12 bases. CDR1 and CDR2 (LGHDT, YNNKEL) derive from the germline V gene (reference sequence). This clonotype was seen a few times. Its antigen is still unknown. Base qualities are not recorded, but no much larger clone differs from it by a single base. Results the study describes overall, beyond this receptor: Blood from ankylosing spondylitis patients appeared to be characterized by a TCR beta motif composed of roughly 8 highly homologous amino acid variants. Some motif variants had previously been reported in the synovial fluid and blood of reactive arthritis patients, which suggests shared mechanisms of disease initiation. The disease-linked clones had a CD8+ phenotype and were found at relatively low frequencies in peripheral blood. Significant enrichment of the disease-linked clones was reported in matched synovial fluid samples from ankylosing spondylitis patients.

TCRdb shows the sequencer as Illumina HiSeq 2500. Quantitative 5'-RACE with molecular barcodes was used to prepare TCR beta libraries. The original methods were these. To identify disease-linked TCR variants, a new computational method was used, one built on a probabilistic model of VDJ rearrangement. Starting from the raw public reads, TCRdb applied fastp trimming at Q25, assembled clones with MiXCR and retained in-frame beta chains. A single entry per CDR3 protein holds the most common genes and DNA from its merged rows. The V and J calls were not made by the authors but by TCRdb's processing. The sample records under 450,000 distinct CDR3 sequences, 15% to 20% of which are singletons. Together, the top ten hold around 0.92% of the sample.

This TCR was sampled from a male donor with ankylosing spondylitis. The sequence joins TRBV3-1 to TRBJ1-1, with the D gene not confidently named. Sequencing used blood, either unsorted or a sorted T cell fraction (not recorded which). The DNA sequence is as follows: TGTGCCAGCAGCCAAATAGGTGGAGGTACTGAAGCTTTCTTT. This is translated as CASSQIGGGTEAFF.